This is a list of T cell receptor beta chains from one sample in a study of CD8 T cells in Susac syndrome. TCRdb reanalysed the immunoSEQ multiplex PCR reads using MiXCR and keeps one entry per CDR3 protein. The sample records fewer than 150,000 distinct CDR3 sequences, around 95% being singletons. The specimen was CD8+ T cells from PBMCs. The receptors shown here come from a human donor with Susac syndrome. CDR3s leave out the opening cysteine and the closing phenylalanine or tryptophan. D genes are given only for firm matches.

j_call | d_call | v_call | cdr3_aa
TRBJ1-1 | - | TRBV11-1 | ASSPAPQGNTEAF
TRBJ2-1 | TRBD2 | TRBV7-3 | ASTSGNGQF
TRBJ2-7 | - | TRBV24-1 | ATSDFGYEQY
TRBJ2-7 | - | TRBV7-8 | ASSLEVRNEQY
TRBJ2-7 | TRBD1 | TRBV3-1 | ASSPPSWDSVSYEQY
TRBJ1-4 | TRBD1 | TRBV12-3/TRBV12-4 | ASSLGGQAAKLF
TRBJ2-3 | - | TRBV20-1 | SACSSFTPSSTDTQY
TRBJ2-2 | - | TRBV20-1 | SAREIQNTGELF
TRBJ1-5 | TRBD1 | TRBV2 | ASSEKQGVYQPQH
TRBJ2-1 | TRBD2 | TRBV5-8 | ASSLRSSGRPYNEQF
TRBJ2-3 | TRBD2 | TRBV27 | ASSLGLAGEDTQY
TRBJ2-1 | - | TRBV13 | ASSPSLHEQF
TRBJ2-1 | - | TRBV28 | ASSSGLSSYNEQF
TRBJ2-7 | - | TRBV4-1 | ASSQGLGSYEQY
TRBJ1-4 | - | TRBV30 | AWSVIAGEKLF
TRBJ2-1 | TRBD2 | TRBV12-3/TRBV12-4 | ASSYAGGSYNEQF
TRBJ1-2 | - | TRBV5-5 | ASSLTNNYGYT
TRBJ1-2 | TRBD1 | TRBV12-3/TRBV12-4 | ASSFGQGSSGYT
TRBJ1-1 | - | TRBV5-1 | ASTIGLLNTEAF
TRBJ2-7 | - | TRBV29-1 | SVGGGPSYEQY
TRBJ2-5 | - | TRBV27 | ASSPYRGSKETQY
TRBJ2-1 | - | TRBV27 | ASSLMGLKDEQF
TRBJ1-5 | - | TRBV15 | ATSRDRGSQPQH
TRBJ2-1 | - | TRBV20-1 | SANEVNTVLYNEQF
TRBJ2-7 | - | TRBV7-9 | ASSLKPDEQY
TRBJ2-3 | - | TRBV5-6 | ASSNPGTDTQY
TRBJ2-2 | - | TRBV4-1 | ASSQGSPRELF
TRBJ2-2 | - | TRBV5-1 | ASSSNRDTTTGELF
TRBJ2-1 | TRBD1 | TRBV13 | ASSDQTGVNEQF
TRBJ2-7 | - | TRBV25-1 | ASNHWDNSYEQY
TRBJ2-2 | - | TRBV4-1 | ASSQVLGTGELF
TRBJ2-2 | TRBD1 | TRBV29-1 | SVGTWYEDRGNTGELF
TRBJ2-7 | TRBD2 | TRBV4-1 | ASSQDGRTSVYEQY
TRBJ2-3 | - | TRBV28 | ASSWGPRSTDTQY
TRBJ2-7 | TRBD2 | TRBV5-1 | ASSFYGEGYEQY
TRBJ2-7 | TRBD1 | TRBV12-3/TRBV12-4 | ASSSWGTGGAYEQY
TRBJ2-7 | - | TRBV27 | ASRAGEGEQY
TRBJ2-2 | - | TRBV27 | ASSFQGSGELF
TRBJ2-4 | - | TRBV5-6 | ASSLGRRGASMVNIQY
TRBJ1-3 | - | TRBV11-3 | ASSRWTGSGNTIY
TRBJ2-7 | - | TRBV29-1 | SVAQASEQY
TRBJ2-6 | - | TRBV10-3 | AIRGETSSGANVLT
TRBJ2-7 | - | TRBV29-1 | SVGSRSYEQY
TRBJ2-1 | - | TRBV9 | ASSGRRNEQF
TRBJ2-1 | - | TRBV11-2 | ASSLDLKGGNVEQF
TRBJ1-1 | - | TRBV12-3/TRBV12-4 | ASSPGEGNTEAF